This T cell receptor (beta chain) comes out of a study of shared clonotypes between healthy human individuals. The study, taken as a whole, reports: Generation of non-shared clonotypes was less probable than generation of clonotypes shared by all four donors. Only a few donors were included, so the genetic and exposure-history diversity represented was limited.

Looked up from germline, CDR1 is LNHNV and CDR2 is YYDKDF (reference sequence). The V gene lost 0 bases and the J gene lost 7 bases, with 9 bases spanning the gap. This CDR3 spans 13 amino acids. Sequencing was performed with immunoSEQ multiplex PCR; in TCRdb, only in-frame clones are kept and a portion is missing. The sample holds some 1.5 million clones, nearly 99% seen once. About this clone itself: As yet, its antigen is unknown.

The specimen was naive CD4+ T cells sorted from blood. Subset specified: CD45RA+ positively selected. The TCR sequence derives from a man younger than 45 in good health. This chain uses TRBV15 with TRBJ1-2; D gene unclear. CDR3 in DNA: TGTGCCACCAGCAGAGAAAAGGCGGGTGGCTACACCTTC. This sequence encodes CATSREKAGGYTF.